Below, 21 T cell receptor beta chains from the same sample are listed, as sequenced in a study of identical twins. TCRdb re-called the 5' RACE reads with MiXCR, one entry per CDR3 protein. This table has roughly 710,000 distinct CDR3 sequences, 5.5% to 7.5% appearing once. The sequencing sample was made of naive T cells sorted from blood. The source of these receptors is a man aged 18 to 35 in good health.

This clonotype was detected many times. The chain uses TRBV29-1 and TRBJ2-7, with D possibly matching TRBD2 (6 bases). Trimming shortened V by 4 bases and J by 2 bases, and 15 bases separated the two germline ends. The CDR3 has 14 amino acids. Germline V gene sequence: CDR1 SQVTM, CDR2 ANQGSEA. The chain's CDR3 is CSVGVSGPTYEQYF. CDR3 bases: TGCAGCGTTGGGGTGAGCGGGCCCACCTACGAGCAGTACTTC.

In this sample, this clonotype turned up many times. The chain recombines TRBV5-5 with TRBJ1-6, with a tentative D call TRBD1 (5 bases). The CDR3 length is 16 residues. V was clipped by 0 bases and J by 8 bases, with 15 bases between them. The germline V gene has CDR1 SGHKS and CDR2 YYEKEE (reference sequence). The CDR3 protein is CASSLGVGEGDSPLHF. The CDR3, as DNA: TGTGCCAGCAGCTTGGGGGTAGGGGAAGGAGATTCACCCCTCCACTTT.

This chain joins TRBV6-5 and TRBJ2-2; 12 nucleotides line up with TRBD2. The V and J ends lost 3 bases and 3 bases, in that order; junction bases with no gene match: 11. Germline CDR1 is MNHEY and CDR2 is SVGAGI. The CDR3 has 19 residues. The CDR3 nucleotides read TGTGCCAGCAGTTATACTAAGCCGGGACTAGCGGGTTACACCGGGGAGCTGTTTTTT. It specifies CASSYTKPGLAGYTGELFF.

This clonotype appeared many times. This chain uses TRBV10-3 with TRBJ2-7, with D possibly being TRBD1 or TRBD2 (5 bases each). CDR1 is ENHRY and CDR2 is SYGVKD in the germline V gene. The CDR3 is made up of 15 amino acids. The ends were cut back, 3 bases at V and 0 bases at J, with 12 bases in the middle. CDR3 DNA sequence: TGTGCCATCAGTGACGGGACGGGGAGCTCCTACGAGCAGTACGTC. Amino acid sequence: CAISDGTGSSYEQYV.

This clonotype was seen a handful of times. The chain combines TRBV7-3 with TRBJ2-1, with 9 bases identical to TRBD2. The V gene's germline CDR1 is SGHTA and CDR2 FQGTGA. The CDR3 is made up of 13 amino acids. With V trimmed by 6 bases and J by 15 bases, 12 bases remained unmatched. This chain's CDR3 is CASSDRAGGPPFF. The CDR3 nucleotides are TGTGCCAGCAGTGATAGGGCGGGAGGGCCCCCGTTCTTC.

Details on this clonotype: One base away lies a much larger clone, so this may be a sequencing read error. The chain links TRBV25-1 to TRBJ2-1; 12 bases align to TRBD2. V was pared by 3 bases and J by 8 bases, with 5 bases of the junction left unmatched. Germline loops: CDR1 MGHDK, CDR2 SYGVNS. This CDR3 spans 15 amino acids. CDR3 sequence reads: CASSDSSGRGDEQFF. CDR3 nucleotides: TGTGCCAGCAGTGATTCTAGCGGGAGGGGCGATGAGCAGTTCTTC.

This clonotype showed up many times. The genes are TRBV28 and TRBJ2-3; 9 nucleotides align to TRBD2. The CDR3 loop spans 19 amino acids. Trimming removed 6 bases from V and 2 bases from J; junction bases left unmatched: 18. CDR1 MDHEN and CDR2 SYDVKM come from the germline V gene. The CDR3 spells CASRGERREGPRYTDTQYF. The CDR3 bases are TGTGCCAGCAGAGGAGAAAGGCGGGAGGGCCCTCGGTACACAGATACGCAGTATTTT. The full variable domain, rest sourced from reference TRBV28 and TRBJ2-3, is DVKVTQSSRYLVKRTGEKVFLECVQDMDHENMFWYRQDPGLGLRLIYFSYDVKMKEKGDIPEGYSVSREKKERFSLILESASTNQTSMYLCASRGERREGPRYTDTQYFGPGTRLTVL.

The gene calls are TRBV20-1 and TRBJ2-1, with D perhaps matching TRBD2 (5 bases). Germline values: CDR1 DFQATT, CDR2 SNEGSKA (reference sequence). The CDR3 is 17 residues long. Trimming took 3 bases from V and 4 from J, leaving 22 bases between them. The CDR3 DNA reads as TGCAGTGCTAGCCTCCAAATGGGCCGGGGTCAATACAATGAGCAGTTCTTC. It is translated as CSASLQMGRGQYNEQFF.

The chain combines TRBV21-1 with TRBJ2-7. TRBV21-1 is termed a pseudogene. This CDR3 region has 15 residues. The CDR3 DNA reads TGTGCCAGCAACTCAGACTGGTCGAGCTCCTACGAGCAGTACGTC. Amino acid sequence: CASNSDWSSSYEQYV.

V gene TRBV6-5 combines with J gene TRBJ1-2; 8 bases align to TRBD1. The CDR3 is 14 residues long. V dropped 2 bases and J dropped 4; count of bases not matched to a gene: 3. Germline loops: CDR1 MNHEY, CDR2 SVGAGI. This CDR3 is CASSYGTGLYGYTF. The DNA of the CDR3 is TGTGCCAGCAGTTACGGGACAGGTCTCTATGGCTACACCTTC.

This clonotype was recorded a few times. The chain is built from TRBV12-3 or TRBV12-4 and TRBJ2-7, with a weak D call TRBD1 (5 bases). Between the trimmed V and J ends, which lost 5 bases and 6 bases, there was a span of 20 bases. This CDR3 is built from 15 residues. CDR3 sequence (DNA): TGTGCCAGCAGTCCCGGACACGCGCGGTTCCCCGAGCAGTACTTC. It translates to CASSPGHARFPEQYF.

Ten or more counts support this clonotype. V gene TRBV10-3 combines with J gene TRBJ2-3, with 11 bases identical to TRBD2. The V gene's germline CDR1 is ENHRY and CDR2 SYGVKD. V shed 11 bases and J 2 bases; nucleotides not matched to a gene: 9. The length of the CDR3 is 15 residues. In DNA form, the CDR3 reads TGTGCCTCGAGATTTAGCGGGAGGGCCACAGATACGCAGTATTTT. It encodes CASRFSGRATDTQYF.

V and J are TRBV2 and TRBJ2-3, with 14 bases identical to TRBD2. The V and J ends lost 4 bases and 14 bases, in that order; junction bases with no gene match: 14. CDR3 size: 16 residues. Germline CDR1 is SNHLY and CDR2 is FYNNEI. The CDR3, as DNA: TGTGCCAGCAGTGCGGGACTAGCGGGAGAAAGGGGCCGGGGGTATTTT. It yields the protein CASSAGLAGERGRGYF.

The chain links TRBV24-1 to TRBJ2-3; D might be TRBD1 (5 bases). V was clipped by 3 bases and J by 3 bases, with 18 bases between them. The CDR3 extends over 17 amino acids. From germline, CDR1 is KGHDR and CDR2 SFDVKD. The CDR3 region is CATSDLTGSLGTDTQYF. In DNA, the CDR3 is TGTGCCACCAGTGATCTAACAGGATCGTTAGGTACAGATACGCAGTATTTT.

The CDR3 DNA is TGCGCCAGCAGCTTGGGCGCCAGGTCAGCGGGCCACCACTACGAGCAGTACTTC. Residues: CASSLGARSAGHHYEQYF. This sequence joins TRBV5-1 and TRBJ2-7; D possibly corresponds to TRBD2 (6 bases). This CDR3 spans 18 amino acids. Deletions cut 0 bases from V and 3 bases from J, with 22 bases between. Germline CDR1 SGHRS, CDR2 YFSETQ.

This clonotype was counted at least ten times. The chain joins TRBV12-3 or TRBV12-4 to TRBJ2-1; perhaps TRBD2 as D (6 bases). V lost 6 bases to trimming and J lost 10 bases, with 13 bases between them. The CDR3 sequence is 12 residues long. The CDR3 loop is CASSLGLMEQFF. In nucleotides, the CDR3 is TGTGCCAGCAGCCTGGGACTCATGGAGCAGTTCTTC.

The CDR3 nucleotides are TGTGCCATCTTGAGTTGGTGGGACACCGGGGAGCTGTTTTTT. Protein product: CAILSWWDTGELFF. The chain recombines TRBV12-3 or TRBV12-4 with TRBJ2-2; D is uncertain. V was clipped by 10 bases and J by 3 bases, with 15 bases between them. There are 14 residues in the CDR3.

There are many counts of this clonotype. The chain uses TRBV27 and TRBJ2-1; a possible D gene is TRBD1 (6 bases). Germline V CDR1 and CDR2: MNHEY, SMNVEV (reference sequence). The CDR3 is 15 amino acids. V dropped 3 bases and J dropped 2 bases, with 11 bases sitting between them. CDR3 DNA sequence: TGTGCCAGCAGTTTGACAGGCCATACCTACAATGAGCAGTTCTTC. The encoded protein is CASSLTGHTYNEQFF.

This clonotype was seen more than once but under ten times. The chain couples TRBV25-1 to TRBJ2-2; D is unclear. This CDR3 contains 13 residues. The germline gives CDR1 MGHDK, CDR2 SYGVNS. V lost 1 base to trimming and J lost 9 bases, with 9 bases between them. The CDR3 sequence: CASSESSKWELFF. DNA for the CDR3: TGTGCCAGCAGTGAATCGAGCAAATGGGAGCTGTTTTTT.

Only a few counts were recorded for this clonotype. This chain joins TRBV12-3 or TRBV12-4 and TRBJ2-6; 7 positions agree with TRBD1. The V segment lost 6 bases and the J segment 11 bases; nucleotides outside the gene matches: 10. This CDR3 is 14 amino acids long. Here the CDR3 reads CASSSLDRTDVLTF. CDR3 DNA: TGTGCCAGCAGCTCCCTGGACAGGACTGACGTCCTGACTTTC.

As regards this clonotype: Compared with germline, one end of the junction differs, possibly owing to a read error. The rearrangement uses TRBV6-1 and TRBJ2-5; D is perhaps TRBD2 (5 bases). The germline V gene has CDR1 MNHNS and CDR2 SASEGT. The CDR3 length is 14 residues. As DNA, the CDR3 is TGTGCCAGCAGTAAAGACGGGGTCCAACAGACCCAGTACTTC. It is translated as CASSKDGVQQTQYF.